What follows are 25 T cell receptor beta chains derived from one specimen sequenced in a study of blood T cell repertoires in COVID-19 (dated by TCRdb to 2020 to 2022). The library was generated by the immunoSEQ multiplex PCR assay. This is the immuneACCESS table as TCRdb keeps it, with only in-frame sequences that have V and J called. A part of the clones is gone; compared with another copy, unresolved V genes explain less than half, and the rest is unexplained. This sample has roughly 68,000 clones in its table, and 90% to 95% of those were observed once. Less than 9% of the sample is taken by the ten largest. What was sequenced was peripheral blood. Receptors originate from a middle-aged man with COVID-19, enrolled during active disease.

The CDR3 region is CSSRQPSGTDTQYF. The CDR3 nucleotides read TGCAGCTCCAGACAACCGTCGGGCACAGATACGCAGTATTTT. The chain joins TRBV29-1 to TRBJ2-3; D gene unclear. The CDR3 has 14 amino acids. The V end was cut by 8 bases, the J end by 1 base, with 16 bases between. Germline values: CDR1 SQVTM, CDR2 ANQGSEA.

CDR3 DNA sequence: TGTGCCAGCAGCACCCGATCCGGGACTTCTCTTGAGGATACGCAGTATTTT. This translates into CASSTRSGTSLEDTQYF. The chain links TRBV11-3 to TRBJ2-3; D perhaps matches TRBD2 (6 bases). The CDR3 is 17 residues long. Trimming pared 5 bases from V and 6 bases from J, leaving 24 bases between. The germline gives CDR1 SGHNT, CDR2 YENEEA.

J is TRBJ2-2 and V is TRBV12-3 or TRBV12-4; possible D gene TRBD2, 5 bases. Trimming cost V 10 bases and J 6 bases, with 6 bases left between them. CDR3 size: 10 residues. The CDR3 sequence: CATGAGELFF. CDR3 sequence (DNA): TGTGCCACCGGGGCCGGGGAGCTGTTTTTT.

J is TRBJ2-7 and V is TRBV11-2; D is undetermined. Trimming shortened V by 1 base and J by 4 bases, and 5 bases separated the two germline ends. Germline values: CDR1 SGHAT, CDR2 FQNNGV. This CDR3 comprises 12 residues. CDR3 in amino acids: CASSLGEYEQYF. In DNA, the CDR3 is TGTGCCAGCAGCTTAGGAGAATACGAGCAGTACTTC.

This chain joins TRBV5-1 and TRBJ2-5, with 8 bases fitting TRBD2. This CDR3 spans 15 amino acids. The V gene's germline CDR1 is SGHRS and CDR2 YFSETQ. Trimming removed 4 bases from V and 0 bases from J; junction bases left unmatched: 5. CDR3 amino acids: CASSLSGEYQETQYF. In DNA form, the CDR3 reads TGCGCCAGCAGCCTTAGCGGGGAGTACCAAGAGACCCAGTACTTC.

The chain is built from TRBV11-2 and TRBJ2-7; D gene ambiguous. Trimming stripped 8 bases from V and 2 bases from J, with 19 bases between. The CDR3 extends over 15 amino acids. Germline V gives CDR1 SGHAT, CDR2 FQNNGV. CDR3 nucleotide sequence: TGTGCCAGCGCGGAATCGACGGGTTCCACCTACGAGCAGTACTTC. The encoded protein is CASAESTGSTYEQYF.

This clone has only one observation. The V and J genes are TRBV6-1 and TRBJ1-2, with 10 bases aligning to TRBD1. This CDR3 comprises 13 residues. Germline V gene sequence: CDR1 MNHNS, CDR2 SASEGT. V trimming: 3 bases; J trimming: 8 bases; junction bases outside the gene matches: 3. The CDR3 coding sequence is TGTGCCAGCAGTGAGGGACAGGGGTTGGGCTACACCTTC. Its translation is CASSEGQGLGYTF.

This chain links TRBV3-1 (or the pseudogene TRBV3-2) with TRBJ1-2; D is uncertain. The V end was cut by 0 bases, the J end by 7 bases, with 9 bases between. Germline V CDR1 and CDR2: LGHDT, YNNKEL (reference sequence). This CDR3 has 13 amino acids. CDR3 bases: TGTGCCAGCAGCCAAGAAACATATGGTGGCTACACCTTC. As protein: CASSQETYGGYTF.

The V gene is TRBV7-9, the J gene TRBJ1-5; TRBD1 matches at 10 bases. After removal of 5 bases from V and 4 bases from J, the junction contained 8 bases not matched to a gene. Germline values: CDR1 SEHNR, CDR2 FQNEAQ (reference sequence). The CDR3 sequence is 16 residues long. In DNA, the CDR3 is TGTGCCAGCAGCCCTTGGACAGGGGGGCCTAATCAGCCCCAGCATTTT. It specifies CASSPWTGGPNQPQHF.

The V gene is TRBV5-1, the J gene TRBJ2-3, with D possibly being TRBD1 (6 bases). The germline gives CDR1 SGHRS, CDR2 YFSETQ. This CDR3 comprises 16 residues. Trimming cost V 6 bases and J 3 bases, with 20 bases left between them. This chain's CDR3 is CASILGAGLGTDTQYF. Here the CDR3 DNA reads TGCGCCAGCATACTGGGGGCGGGCCTGGGGACAGATACGCAGTATTTT.

The CDR3 nucleotides are TGTGCCAGCAGGCTAGCGGGGGCAATCACCGGGGAGCTGTTTTTT. This gives the protein CASRLAGAITGELFF. The chain joins TRBV5-5 to TRBJ2-2; 10 bases match TRBD2. The CDR3 runs to 15 residues. The germline V gene encodes CDR1 SGHKS and CDR2 YYEKEE (reference sequence). Germline trimming cut 5 bases from V and 4 bases from J; bases unmatched to any gene: 5.

This chain uses TRBV5-1 with TRBJ1-1; the match to TRBD1 covers 7 bases. This CDR3 has 14 residues. J gave up 1 base and V 4 bases, and 4 bases lay outside the gene matches. The germline V gene has CDR1 SGHRS and CDR2 YFSETQ. CDR3 sequence reads: CASSRDRGNTEAFF. In nucleotides, the CDR3 is TGCGCCAGCAGCCGGGACAGAGGGAACACTGAAGCTTTCTTT.

The V call is TRBV6-2 or TRBV6-3, the J call TRBJ1-1; no definite D call. CDR1 is MNHEY and CDR2 is SVGEGT in the germline V gene. Trimming left V 2 bases short and J 3 bases short, with 7 bases between. The CDR3 length is 13 residues. For the CDR3, the DNA is TGTGCCAGCAGTTACCAAGTAGACACTGAAGCTTTCTTT. It yields the protein CASSYQVDTEAFF.

This sequence joins TRBV23-1 and TRBJ2-2; weak D call: TRBD2 (6 bases). TRBV23-1 is an ORF, and what it does is uncertain. The CDR3 consists of 15 residues. V lost 7 bases and J 1 base, leaving 13 bases between the germline ends. The CDR3 DNA reads as TGCGCCAGCATAAGAGACGGGGGGAACACCGGGGAGCTGTTTTTT. Translated, it gives CASIRDGGNTGELFF.

This chain connects TRBV7-2 to TRBJ2-7; perhaps TRBD2 as D (5 bases). V was trimmed by 1 base and J by 0 bases, leaving 7 bases between them. Germline CDR1 is SGHTA and CDR2 is FQGNSA. This CDR3 spans 14 amino acids. The chain's CDR3 is CASSLGGVSYEQYF. DNA for the CDR3: TGTGCCAGCAGCTTAGGGGGAGTCTCCTACGAGCAGTACTTC.

V usage is TRBV6-2 or TRBV6-3 and J usage is TRBJ1-1, with D unclear. The germline CDR1 and CDR2 sequences are MNHEY and SVGEGT. V lost 4 bases to trimming and J lost 6 bases, with 9 bases between them. The CDR3 runs 12 residues. CDR3 loop: CASSFGIAEAFF. The CDR3 DNA sequence: TGTGCCAGCAGTTTCGGGATCGCTGAAGCTTTCTTT.

The rearrangement uses TRBV4-1 and TRBJ1-2; TRBD1 matches 9 bases. From germline, CDR1 is MGHRA and CDR2 YSYEKL. The CDR3 sequence is 17 residues long. V gave up 4 bases and J gave up 0 bases; unmatched junction bases: 9. For the CDR3, the DNA is TGCGCCAGCAGCCCTTCCGGGACAGGGTACTCTAACTATGGCTACACCTTC. Protein sequence: CASSPSGTGYSNYGYTF.

The chain links TRBV11-2 to TRBJ2-7, with D possibly matching TRBD1 (6 bases). Germline CDR1 and CDR2: SGHAT and FQNNGV. The CDR3 extends over 14 amino acids. V gave up 3 bases and J gave up 5 bases, with 14 bases separating them. CDR3 sequence: CASSLSIRGHEQYF. The CDR3 nucleotides are TGTGCCAGCAGCTTGTCAATCAGGGGCCACGAGCAGTACTTC.

This rearrangement joins TRBV7-7 to TRBJ1-2, with D possibly being TRBD1 (5 bases). Per the germline V gene, CDR1 is SSHAT and CDR2 is FNYEAQ (reference sequence). The CDR3 runs to 12 residues. Trimming pared 5 bases from V and 9 bases from J, leaving 13 bases between. CDR3: CASSTGRGRYTF. The CDR3 bases are TGTGCCAGCAGCACCGGAAGGGGCCGCTACACCTTC.

The rearrangement uses TRBV4-2 and TRBJ2-3, with a weak D call TRBD2 (5 bases). The CDR3 covers 14 residues. The germline V and J ends were trimmed by 1 base and 0 bases, with 5 bases remaining between them. Germline V gives CDR1 LGHNA, CDR2 YNFKEQ. The CDR3: CASSQGTSTDTQYF. Written as DNA, the CDR3 is TGTGCCAGCAGCCAAGGGACTAGCACAGATACGCAGTATTTT.

This clone appeared once. The chain couples TRBV6-1 to TRBJ1-2; no clear D. This CDR3 region has 15 residues. Per germline, CDR1 MNHNS and CDR2 SASEGT. The ends were cut back, 0 bases at V and 8 bases at J, with 16 bases in the middle. CDR3 protein: CASSEAPNRGQGYTF. The DNA of the CDR3 is TGTGCCAGCAGTGAAGCACCAAACCGGGGTCAAGGCTACACCTTC.

This clone has a single count. The rearrangement uses TRBV27 and TRBJ2-7; the match to TRBD2 covers 7 bases. The CDR3 has 15 amino acids. Germline values: CDR1 MNHEY, CDR2 SMNVEV (reference sequence). Trimming took 5 bases from V and 1 from J; bases not matched to a gene: 8. CDR3 coding DNA: TGTGCCAGCAGTCCTACCTGGGGGGGGTCCTACGAGCAGTACTTC. The encoded protein is CASSPTWGGSYEQYF.

The J gene is TRBJ1-5, the V gene TRBV6-5, with 11 bases lining up with TRBD1. Looked up from germline, CDR1 is MNHEY and CDR2 is SVGAGI. Trimming removed 6 bases from V and 1 base from J; junction bases left unmatched: 2. The CDR3 contains 15 residues. CDR3 residues: CASRDRGHSNQPQHF. The CDR3 nucleotides read TGTGCCAGCAGGGACAGGGGGCACAGCAATCAGCCCCAGCATTTT.

The V gene is TRBV6-5, the J gene TRBJ1-1; possibly TRBD1 for D (5 bases). The germline V gene has CDR1 MNHEY and CDR2 SVGAGI. CDR3 length equals 15 residues. The V end lost 0 bases, the J end lost 0 bases, and 8 bases lay between the germline ends. The CDR3 DNA reads as TGTGCCAGCAGTTACTCTAGGACATTGAACACTGAAGCTTTCTTT. Translated: CASSYSRTLNTEAFF.

The chain recombines TRBV30 with TRBJ2-5, with D perhaps matching TRBD1 (5 bases). V was pared by 2 bases and J by 1 base, with 14 bases between. This CDR3 has 15 amino acids. Germline lookup yields CDR1 GTSNPN and CDR2 SVGIG (reference sequence). CDR3 bases: TGTGCCTGGAGTCAGGGTAATACGTTCCAAGAGACCCAGTACTTC. It translates to CAWSQGNTFQETQYF.